The present TCR beta chain was sequenced within a study of blood T cell repertoires in COVID-19. About the study: T cells, B-cell-depleted T cells, or PBMCs supplied cDNA or gDNA.

TCRdb's copy holds only in-frame clones and misses some; the assay was immunoSEQ multiplex PCR. The sample includes under 350,000 clones, around 92% of them seen just once. The CDR3 loop spans 17 amino acids. Germline V gives CDR1 SGHTA, CDR2 FQGTGA. The V segment lost 5 bases and the J segment 2 bases; nucleotides outside the gene matches: 15. This rearrangement joins TRBV7-3 to TRBJ2-7, with TRBD2 matching over 7 bases. The source of this sequence is a woman in her sixties who had recovered from COVID-19. The sample comprised PBMCs or T cells enriched from blood (not recorded which). DNA of the CDR3: TGTGCCAGCAGCCCACCCCCACGACTAGCTGAACCCTACGAGCAGTACTTC. Its protein is CASSPPPRLAEPYEQYF.